This T cell receptor (beta chain) was identified during a study of vaccination and CD4 T cells after COVID-19. Study-wide background: The cells were exposed to overlapping spike peptides originating from SARS-CoV-2, HCoV-NL63, HCoV-OC43 and HCoV-229E for stimulation.

On this clonotype itself: Its cognate antigen is unknown.

Treatment here: roughly nine-day PBMC culture with coronavirus spike peptide pools or control peptides (ViraFEST assay). The Oncomine TCR Beta short-read assay sequenced DNA from cultured CD4+ T cells. TCRdb independently ran MiXCR on the PCR reads; one entry per CDR3 protein. This sample has fewer than 20,000 distinct CDR3 sequences; around half occur once, and the top ten carry about 4%. CDR3 length: 12 residues. Trimming stripped 6 bases from V and 4 bases from J, with 7 bases between. Germline CDR1 reads MNHNS; CDR2 reads SASEGT. Specimen: CD4+ T cells from blood, cultured in vitro, collected before SARS-CoV-2 vaccination. The J gene is TRBJ1-5, the V gene TRBV6-1; D is unclear. This receptor was obtained from a human donor who had recovered from COVID-19. CDR3 nucleotide sequence: TGTGCCAGCAGGGTTACGAATCAGCCCCAGCATTTT. Its translation is CASRVTNQPQHF.